This T cell receptor (beta chain) comes out of a study of blood T cells in healthy people across ages. This clonotype showed up just a few times. It was with a sample-barcoded 5' primer and a J-beta primer mix that a second PCR of roughly 7 to 12 cycles was run. TCRdb fed the 5' RACE reads into MiXCR, producing one record per CDR3 protein. The sample has about 640,000 distinct CDR3 sequences, 45% to 65% seen once; the top ten hold over 30%. The sequence was obtained from a man aged 55 to 69 in good health. Specimen: blood.

The CDR3 loop reads CASSQDLTGGYEQYF. The CDR3 DNA reads TGTGCCAGCAGCCAAGATCTGACAGGGGGGTACGAGCAGTACTTC. The rearrangement uses TRBV3-1 and TRBJ2-7; 9 nucleotides agree with TRBD1. Unmatched junction bases numbered 4, after V lost 0 bases and J lost 4 bases. This CDR3 has 15 residues. Germline V gene lookup returns CDR1 LGHDT and CDR2 YNNKEL (reference sequence).